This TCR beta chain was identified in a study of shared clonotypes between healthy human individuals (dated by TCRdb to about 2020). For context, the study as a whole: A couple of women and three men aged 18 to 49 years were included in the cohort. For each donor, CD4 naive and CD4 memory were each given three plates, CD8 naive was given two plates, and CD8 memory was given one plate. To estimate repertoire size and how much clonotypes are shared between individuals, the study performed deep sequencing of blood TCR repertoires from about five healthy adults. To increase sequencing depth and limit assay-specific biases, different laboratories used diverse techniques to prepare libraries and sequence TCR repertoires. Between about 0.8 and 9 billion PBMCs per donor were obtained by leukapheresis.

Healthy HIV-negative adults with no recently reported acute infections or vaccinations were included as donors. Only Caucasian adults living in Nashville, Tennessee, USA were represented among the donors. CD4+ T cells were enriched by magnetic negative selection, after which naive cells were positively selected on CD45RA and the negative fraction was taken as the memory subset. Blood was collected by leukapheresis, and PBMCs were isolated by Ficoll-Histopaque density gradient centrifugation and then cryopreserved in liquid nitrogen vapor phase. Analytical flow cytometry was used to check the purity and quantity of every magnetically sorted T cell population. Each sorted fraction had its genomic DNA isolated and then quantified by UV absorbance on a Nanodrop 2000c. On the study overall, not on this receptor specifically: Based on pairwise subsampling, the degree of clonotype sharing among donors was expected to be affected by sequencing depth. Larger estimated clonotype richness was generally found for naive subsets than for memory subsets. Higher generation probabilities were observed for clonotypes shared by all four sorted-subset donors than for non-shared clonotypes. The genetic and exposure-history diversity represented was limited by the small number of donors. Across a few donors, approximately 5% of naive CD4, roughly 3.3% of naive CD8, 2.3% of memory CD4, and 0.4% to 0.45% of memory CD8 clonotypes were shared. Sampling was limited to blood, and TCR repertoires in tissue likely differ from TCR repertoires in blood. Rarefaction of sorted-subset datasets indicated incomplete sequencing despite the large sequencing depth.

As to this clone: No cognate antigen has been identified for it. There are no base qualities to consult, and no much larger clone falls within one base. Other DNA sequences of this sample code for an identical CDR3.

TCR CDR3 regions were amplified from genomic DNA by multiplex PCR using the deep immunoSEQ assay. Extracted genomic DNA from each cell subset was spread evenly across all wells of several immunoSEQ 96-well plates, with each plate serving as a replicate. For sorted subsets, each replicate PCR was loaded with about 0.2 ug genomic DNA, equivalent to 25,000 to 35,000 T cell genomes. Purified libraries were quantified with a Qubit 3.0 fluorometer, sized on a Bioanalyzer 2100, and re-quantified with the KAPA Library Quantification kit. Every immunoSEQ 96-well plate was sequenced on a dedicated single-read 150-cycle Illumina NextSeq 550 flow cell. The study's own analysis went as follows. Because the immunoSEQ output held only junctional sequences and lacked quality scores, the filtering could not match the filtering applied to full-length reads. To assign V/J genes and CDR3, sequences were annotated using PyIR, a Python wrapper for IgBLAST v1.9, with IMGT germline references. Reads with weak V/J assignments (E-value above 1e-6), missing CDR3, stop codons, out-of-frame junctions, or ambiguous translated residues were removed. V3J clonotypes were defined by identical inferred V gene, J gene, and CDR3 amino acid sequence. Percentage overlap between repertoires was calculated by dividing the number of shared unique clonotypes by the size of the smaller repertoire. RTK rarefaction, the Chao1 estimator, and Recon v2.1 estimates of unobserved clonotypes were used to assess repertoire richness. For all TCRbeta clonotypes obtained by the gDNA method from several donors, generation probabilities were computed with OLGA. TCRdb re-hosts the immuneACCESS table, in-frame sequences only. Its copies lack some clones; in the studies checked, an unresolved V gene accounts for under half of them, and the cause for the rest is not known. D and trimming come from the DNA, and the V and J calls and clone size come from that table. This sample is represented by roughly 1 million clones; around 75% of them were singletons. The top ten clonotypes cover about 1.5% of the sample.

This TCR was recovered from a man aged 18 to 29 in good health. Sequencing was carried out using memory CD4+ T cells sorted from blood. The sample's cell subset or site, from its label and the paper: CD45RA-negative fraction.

The base sequence is TGTGCCAGTAGTATCTCGGAGACCCAGTACTTC. It specifies CASSISETQYF. The rearrangement joined TRBV19 to TRBJ2-5; the D gene assignment is ambiguous. According to the germline V gene (reference sequence), CDR1 reads LNHDA and CDR2 reads SQIVND. The CDR3 numbers 11 residues from cysteine through phenylalanine. Only the CDR3 part of the read is kept: 33 bases, read in frame from the first base. V is shortened by 3 bases, J by 5 bases, and the region joining them spans 4 bases.